One sample yielded the 21 T cell receptor beta chains listed below, sequenced in a study of blood T cells in healthy people across ages. With a J-beta primer mix and a sample-barcoded 5' primer, a second PCR ran about 7 to 12 cycles. TCRdb reanalysed the 5' RACE reads using MiXCR and keeps one entry per CDR3 protein. Of about 1.6 million distinct CDR3 sequences in the sample, about 31% were seen once. The specimen was blood. Receptors originate from a woman aged 25 to 45 in good health.

This chain joins TRBV7-9 and TRBJ2-2; D gene uncertain. The CDR3 has 15 amino acids. The germline CDR1 and CDR2 sequences are SEHNR and FQNEAQ (reference sequence). The V end lost 5 bases, the J end lost 5 bases, and 15 bases lay between the germline ends. The CDR3 spells CASSPDPMGTGELFF. The CDR3 DNA is TGTGCCAGCAGCCCAGACCCGATGGGGACCGGGGAGCTGTTTTTT.

The chain is built from TRBV20-1 and TRBJ2-1, with 13 nucleotides matching TRBD2. The length of the CDR3 is 16 residues. V lost 6 bases and J lost 8; bases outside the gene matches: 13. Germline assignment: CDR1 DFQATT and CDR2 SNEGSKA (reference sequence). The CDR3 sequence: CSAGGNILAGGHEQFF. Written as DNA, the CDR3 is TGCAGTGCGGGCGGGAACATACTAGCGGGAGGGCATGAGCAGTTCTTC.

The rearrangement links TRBV27 to TRBJ2-5; TRBD2 aligns across 9 bases. This CDR3 has 17 amino acids. Germline assignment: CDR1 MNHEY and CDR2 SMNVEV (reference sequence). V lost 2 bases to trimming and J lost 11 bases; unmatched junction nucleotides: 18. Written as DNA, the CDR3 is TGTGCCAGCAGTTTAGTAGCGGGAGTAGGTCGTGGGGCGGAGCAGTACTTC. It encodes CASSLVAGVGRGAEQYF.

The rearrangement joins TRBV18 to TRBJ1-1; D gene uncertain. CDR3 size: 14 residues. Germline CDR1 and CDR2: KGHSH and LQKENI. The V and J ends lost 3 bases and 2 bases respectively, with 10 bases between them. The CDR3 sequence: CASSPDRYNTEAFF. DNA of the CDR3: TGTGCCAGCTCACCCGACCGATACAACACTGAAGCTTTCTTT.

The genes are TRBV20-1 and TRBJ1-5; 10 bases agree with TRBD1. Germline assignment: CDR1 DFQATT and CDR2 SNEGSKA (reference sequence). This CDR3 contains 16 residues. With V trimmed by 6 bases and J by 2 bases, 10 bases remained unmatched. As DNA, the CDR3 is TGCAGTGCCCCAGACAGGGGGCGTATCCGCAATCAGCCCCAGCATTTT. Translated, it gives CSAPDRGRIRNQPQHF.

Note on this clonotype: The junction and the germline gene differ at one end; a read error may be behind it. The rearrangement joins TRBV7-3 to TRBJ2-1; TRBD1 is a possible D gene (5 bases). This CDR3 contains 13 residues. Germline CDR1 and CDR2: SGHTA and FQGTGA. The CDR3, as DNA: TGTGCCAGCAGCTTAAGGGCGGACAATGAGCGGTTCTTC. It translates to CASSLRADNERFF.

This clonotype came up a few times. The rearrangement links TRBV7-9 to TRBJ2-1; D remains unclear. Trimming pared 0 bases from V and 3 bases from J, leaving 12 bases between. The V gene's germline CDR1 is SEHNR and CDR2 FQNEAQ (reference sequence). This CDR3 is 16 amino acids long. CDR3 in amino acids: CASSLALGNGYNEQFF. The CDR3 DNA reads TGTGCCAGCAGCTTAGCTTTGGGGAACGGCTACAATGAGCAGTTCTTC.

The genes are TRBV29-1 and TRBJ1-2; a possible D gene is TRBD1 (5 bases). The V end lost 0 bases, the J end lost 6 bases, and 14 bases lay between the germline ends. Germline loops: CDR1 SQVTM, CDR2 ANQGSEA. The CDR3 extends over 14 amino acids. CDR3 in DNA: TGCAGCGTTGAAGATGCCAGGGAGGGGAATGGCTACACCTTC. Protein sequence: CSVEDAREGNGYTF.

Notes on this clonotype: At one of its ends the junction is not consistent with the germline gene, which may arise from a read error. The gene calls are TRBV13 and TRBJ1-4; D gene uncertain. CDR3 length: 12 amino acids. Per the germline V gene, CDR1 is PRHDT and CDR2 is FYEKMQ (reference sequence). CDR3 DNA: TGTGCCAGCAGCACCAATAATGAAAAACGGTTTTTT. Protein product: CASSTNNEKRFF.

This chain links TRBV7-9 with TRBJ2-3; 14 bases agree with TRBD2. CDR3 length: 17 amino acids. With 3 bases clipped from V and 8 bases from J, the junction kept 10 bases outside the gene matches. CDR1 SEHNR and CDR2 FQNEAQ come from the germline V gene (reference sequence). In nucleotides, the CDR3 is TGTGCCAGCAGCTTTCACCCGGGACTAGCGGGGGAGGGTACGCAGTATTTT. The encoded protein is CASSFHPGLAGEGTQYF.

This clonotype has just one count. J is TRBJ2-5 and V is TRBV7-9; TRBD1 aligns across 9 bases. Germline CDR1 and CDR2: SEHNR and FQNEAQ (reference sequence). Trimming at V came to 5 bases and at J to 5 bases, leaving 9 bases not matched to a gene. The CDR3 runs to 15 residues. The CDR3 DNA follows: TGTGCCAGCAGCCCACCGGGGACAGGGAAGGAGACCCAGTACTTC. Its protein is CASSPPGTGKETQYF. The full variable domain, in which reference TRBV7-9 and TRBJ2-5 provide the parts outside the CDR3, is DTGVSQNPRHKITKRGQNVTFRCDPISEHNRLYWYRQTLGQGPEFLTYFQNEAQLEKSRLLSDRFSAERPKGSFSTLEIQRTEQGDSAMYLCASSPPGTGKETQYFGPGTRLLVL.

This clonotype was seen a single time. The rearrangement links TRBV7-8 to TRBJ2-7; D is possibly TRBD1 or TRBD2 (5 bases each). The length of the CDR3 is 13 residues. Germline-derived CDR1 and CDR2 are SGHVS and FQNEAQ. Trimming took 2 bases from V and 6 from J, leaving 11 bases between them. In DNA, the CDR3 is TGTGCCAGCAGCTTATCGGGACCCCTCGAGCAGTACTTC. Translated, it gives CASSLSGPLEQYF.

In this sample, this clonotype turned up a few times. The genes are TRBV20-1 and TRBJ2-5; D is unclear. V lost 5 bases to trimming and J lost 5 bases, with 6 bases between them. The CDR3 sequence is 10 residues long. Germline CDR1 and CDR2: DFQATT and SNEGSKA (reference sequence). The CDR3 DNA is TGCAGTGCTGGAGTGGAGACCCAGTACTTC. Translating it yields CSAGVETQYF.

This clonotype has more than one count but fewer than ten. This chain connects TRBV6-5 to TRBJ2-7, with 7 bases matching TRBD2. J lost 6 bases, V lost 3 bases, and 8 bases had no gene match. Germline CDR1 reads MNHEY; CDR2 reads SVGAGI. CDR3 size: 14 residues. The CDR3 loop is CASSYLAGEIEQYF. In nucleotides, the CDR3 is TGTGCCAGCAGTTATCTGGCGGGAGAAATCGAGCAGTACTTC.

This clonotype was picked up a small number of times. The chain has TRBV27 and TRBJ2-1; no firm D call. The CDR3 loop spans 13 amino acids. V lost 0 bases and J lost 10, with 10 bases in between. Germline V gene data show CDR1 as MNHEY and CDR2 as SMNVEV (reference sequence). The CDR3 region has the DNA TGTGCCAGCAGTTTATCATTTGGTTACGAGCAGTTCTTC. Translating gives CASSLSFGYEQFF.

The rearrangement joins TRBV21-1 to TRBJ2-1. TRBV21-1 is flagged as a pseudogene. This CDR3 has 17 residues. The CDR3 sequence is CASSKEVGRDSYNEQFF. The CDR3 DNA follows: TGTGCCAGCAGCAAAGAGGTCGGACGGGACTCCTACAATGAGCAGTTCTTC.

This clonotype was observed a few times. The genes are TRBV12-3 or TRBV12-4 and TRBJ2-5; 8 nucleotides line up with TRBD2. The CDR3 sequence is 14 residues long. Trimming cost V 1 base and J 5 bases; bases outside gene matches: 3. The CDR3 region is CASSLGTSLETQYF. The CDR3 bases are TGTGCCAGCAGTTTAGGGACTAGCCTGGAGACCCAGTACTTC.

This rearrangement joins TRBV30 to TRBJ2-1, with D unclear. V dropped 1 base and J dropped 2 bases, with 24 bases sitting between them. Germline CDR1 GTSNPN, CDR2 SVGIG (reference sequence). CDR3 length: 19 amino acids. DNA for the CDR3: TGTGCCTGGAGTGCCACCCAATCCAGTGGGGAATGGACCTACAATGAGCAGTTCTTC. Protein sequence: CAWSATQSSGEWTYNEQFF.

This clonotype appeared a few times. The CDR3 region is CASSEVLSNQPQHF. The DNA of the CDR3 is TGCGCCAGCAGTGAAGTCCTTAGCAATCAGCCCCAGCATTTT. The J gene is TRBJ1-5, the V gene TRBV4-1; D gene uncertain. The CDR3 covers 14 residues. Between the trimmed V and J ends, which lost 6 bases and 0 bases, there was a span of 9 bases. CDR1 and CDR2 from the germline V gene are MGHRA and YSYEKL.

The chain carries TRBV20-1 and TRBJ1-5; weak D call: TRBD1 (5 bases). Trimming took off 2 bases at V and 2 bases at J, with 10 bases between the two ends. Germline V gene data show CDR1 as DFQATT and CDR2 as SNEGSKA (reference sequence). The CDR3 extends over 14 amino acids. The CDR3 region has the DNA TGCAGTGCTAGAAGGGGTGTGGGCAATCAGCCCCAGCATTTT. This gives the protein CSARRGVGNQPQHF.

The chain employs TRBV11-2 and TRBJ2-1; TRBD2 might be the D (5 bases). The CDR3 has 15 residues. Germline V lookup: CDR1 SGHAT, CDR2 FQNNGV. V shed 6 bases and J shed 0 bases, with 12 bases lying between them. The CDR3 loop is CASRSRDGSYNEQFF. CDR3 bases: TGTGCCAGCAGATCCCGGGATGGCTCCTACAATGAGCAGTTCTTC. The full variable domain, in which reference TRBV11-2 and TRBJ2-1 provide the parts outside the CDR3, is EAGVAQSPRYKIIEKRQSVAFWCNPISGHATLYWYQQILGQGPKLLIQFQNNGVVDDSQLPKDRFSAERLKGVDSTLKIQPAKLEDSAVYLCASRSRDGSYNEQFFGPGTRLTVL.